Listed below are T cell receptor beta chains from one sample, sequenced in a study of T cells after yellow fever vaccination. TCRdb redid the calling of the 5' RACE reads with MiXCR, one entry per CDR3 protein. The sample includes 120,000 to 150,000 distinct CDR3 sequences, 7% to 9% of them seen just once. This specimen was CD4+ T cells sorted from PBMCs, taken 5 days after the yellow fever booster vaccination. These receptor sequences come from a man aged 25-45 years who received the YFV17D yellow fever vaccine. The CDR3 runs from the conserved cysteine through the conserved F or W. D genes are given only for firm matches. Some rows have no size entry. The others give once, few or many, or a class for an expanded clone.

TRBJ2-5 TRBV5-4 few NA CASSGIQKETQYF TGTGCCAGCAGCGGGATTCAAAAAGAGACCCAGTACTTC
TRBJ1-5 TRBV21-1 many NA CASSKGAANQPQHF TGTGCCAGCAGCAAAGGTGCAGCCAATCAGCCCCAGCATTTT
TRBJ2-5 TRBV20-1 NA TRBD2 CSARLSGRGLAETQYF TGCAGTGCTAGATTATCAGGGAGGGGACTAGCCGAGACCCAGTACTTC
TRBJ2-7 TRBV7-2 many TRBD2 CASSRLTSGTYEQYF TGTGCCAGCAGCCGGCTGACTAGCGGGACCTACGAGCAGTACTTC
TRBJ2-7 TRBV11-1 many TRBD2 CASSLGLLAGDYSYEQYF TGTGCCAGCAGCCTAGGATTGCTAGCGGGAGATTACTCCTACGAGCAGTACTTC
TRBJ2-1 TRBV3-1 many NA CASSQAEVYEQFF TGTGCCAGCAGCCAAGCAGAAGTCTATGAGCAGTTCTTC
TRBJ1-1 TRBV20-1 many NA CSAPPQGPTEAFF TGCAGTGCCCCCCCTCAGGGGCCCACTGAAGCTTTCTTT
TRBJ2-3 TRBV5-1 NA NA CASSLAGEGTSTDTQYF TGCGCCAGCAGCTTGGCGGGAGAAGGGACTAGCACAGATACGCAGTATTTT
TRBJ2-1 TRBV7-2 many TRBD2 CASSSGLAMGEQFF TGTGCCAGCAGCTCGGGACTAGCCATGGGTGAGCAGTTCTTC
TRBJ1-6 TRBV20-1 many NA CSARDPGPNNSPLHF TGCAGTGCTAGAGACCCCGGGCCTAATAATTCACCCCTCCACTTT
TRBJ2-2 TRBV5-4 NA TRBD2 CASSLRLAGPGELFF TGTGCCAGCAGCTTGCGACTAGCGGGACCCGGGGAGCTGTTTTTT
TRBJ1-1 TRBV20-1 many NA CSAVRNTEAFF TGCAGTGCTGTCAGGAACACTGAAGCTTTCTTT
TRBJ2-7 TRBV10-3 many NA CAIMGSGGGYEQYF TGTGCCATCATGGGTAGCGGAGGGGGGTACGAGCAGTACTTC
TRBJ2-7 TRBV10-3 many NA CAITAVSGYEQYF TGTGCCATCACAGCTGTGTCTGGATACGAGCAGTACTTC
TRBJ2-7 TRBV20-1 many TRBD2 CSAKGSLAGGGSYEQYF TGCAGTGCTAAAGGTAGCCTAGCGGGCGGGGGTTCCTACGAGCAGTACTTC
TRBJ2-1 TRBV20-1 many NA CSASLGSGRAKKFF TGCAGTGCTAGTCTGGGATCGGGCAGGGCGAAGAAGTTCTTC
TRBJ1-6 TRBV12-3/TRBV12-4 many NA CASSLARQRGNSPLHF TGTGCCAGCAGTTTAGCGAGACAGAGGGGGAATTCACCCCTCCACTTT
TRBJ1-1 TRBV27 many TRBD1 CASSRDRSPEAFF TGTGCCAGCAGTAGGGACAGGTCCCCTGAAGCTTTCTTT
TRBJ1-5 TRBV6-1 NA NA CASSEADTSNQPQHF TGTGCCAGCAGTGAAGCGGACACTAGCAATCAGCCCCAGCATTTT
TRBJ2-1 TRBV20-1 many NA CSARVASSYNEQFF TGCAGTGCTAGAGTGGCGAGCTCCTACAATGAGCAGTTCTTC
TRBJ2-1 TRBV18 many TRBD2 CASSPKLAGVNEQFF TGTGCCAGCTCACCAAAACTAGCGGGAGTCAATGAGCAGTTCTTC
TRBJ2-7 TRBV7-2 NA TRBD2 CASSLLAGVRAEQYF TGTGCCAGCAGCTTACTAGCGGGGGTACGGGCCGAACAGTACTTC
TRBJ2-5 TRBV20-1 many TRBD1 CSARAPGTGQETQYF TGCAGTGCTAGGGCCCCCGGGACAGGCCAAGAGACCCAGTACTTC
TRBJ2-1 TRBV10-2 many TRBD2 CASCTSEGAEQFF TGCGCCAGCTGCACTAGCGAGGGAGCTGAGCAGTTCTTC
TRBJ2-1 TRBV2 many NA CASRTGQVDEQFF TGTGCCAGCAGGACGGGACAAGTCGATGAGCAGTTCTTC
TRBJ2-3 TRBV20-1 many NA CSASRVAVDLTDTQYF TGCAGTGCTAGTCGGGTAGCGGTAGACCTAACAGATACGCAGTATTTT